Presented here are 23 T cell receptor beta chains from one specimen sequenced in a study of T cell repertoires in cytomegalovirus infection. These receptors have no known antigen. TCRdb called the reads again in MiXCR, with one record for every CDR3 protein. The top ten clones hold more than 25% of a sample with roughly 180,000 distinct CDR3 sequences, less than 25% of them seen once. Sequenced material: CD8+ T cells from cultured PBMCs, taken from culture after CMV antigen stimulation. The receptors here all came from a human donor in good health (CMV status not recorded). Some clones in this sample may be carry-over from other donors' samples.

V gene TRBV20-1 combines with J gene TRBJ1-3; D uncertain. The V end was cut by 6 bases, the J end by 4 bases, with 19 bases between. The CDR3 totals 15 residues. Germline assignment: CDR1 DFQATT and CDR2 SNEGSKA (reference sequence). The CDR3 region has the DNA TGCAGTGCCCGCCCGACCCGAACCGGCGGAAACACCATATATTTT. Its translation: CSARPTRTGGNTIYF.

V is TRBV25-1 and J is TRBJ2-3; D assignment may be TRBD1 or TRBD2 (5 bases each). Trimming removed 7 bases at V and 11 bases at J, with 13 bases between. Germline-derived CDR1 and CDR2 are MGHDK and SYGVNS. The CDR3 length is 11 residues. The CDR3 loop reads CASKVEGMQYF. CDR3 nucleotide sequence: TGTGCCAGCAAGGTAGAGGGGATGCAGTATTTT.

The chain couples TRBV29-1 to TRBJ2-7; D ambiguous. Germline CDR1 is SQVTM and CDR2 is ANQGSEA. V lost 4 bases and J 2 bases, leaving 9 bases between the germline ends. The CDR3 is 12 amino acids. In DNA form, the CDR3 reads TGCAGCGTTGTCCTATTGACCTACGAGCAGTACTTC. It is translated as CSVVLLTYEQYF.

The gene calls are TRBV7-2 and TRBJ1-1; D is uncertain. This CDR3 is built from 13 residues. Trimming pared 0 bases from V and 7 bases from J, leaving 9 bases between. The germline V gene has CDR1 SGHTA and CDR2 FQGNSA. The CDR3 is CASSLATFDEAFF. The CDR3 bases are TGTGCCAGCAGCTTAGCCACTTTTGATGAAGCTTTCTTT.

This clonotype was counted at least ten times. This chain links TRBV4-1 with TRBJ1-1; D not certain. CDR1 MGHRA and CDR2 YSYEKL come from the germline V gene. The CDR3 contains 16 residues. The ends were cut back, 0 bases at V and 2 bases at J, with 13 bases in the middle. CDR3 amino acids: CASSQEGGQLNTEAFF. In DNA, the CDR3 is TGCGCCAGCAGCCAAGAAGGCGGGCAGCTTAACACTGAAGCTTTCTTT.

This clonotype was counted a few times. This chain joins TRBV20-1 and TRBJ2-7; possibly TRBD2 for D (5 bases). With 5 bases removed from V and 0 bases from J, the gap between germline ends came to 17 bases. Germline V gene data show CDR1 as DFQATT and CDR2 as SNEGSKA (reference sequence). This CDR3 is built from 15 residues. The CDR3 region is CSAFQDSLSSYEQYF. DNA of the CDR3: TGCAGTGCTTTTCAGGACTCGCTGAGCTCCTACGAGCAGTACTTC.

The chain is built from TRBV4-1 and TRBJ1-5; no firm D call. This CDR3 has 17 residues. Germline lookup yields CDR1 MGHRA and CDR2 YSYEKL. V dropped 0 bases and J dropped 1 base, with 13 bases sitting between them. In nucleotides, the CDR3 is TGCGCCAGCAGCCAAGATCAAGGGTATTCGAGCAATCAGCCCCAGCATTTT. It codes for CASSQDQGYSSNQPQHF.

The chain combines TRBV7-6 with TRBJ1-5; D is unclear. V dropped 11 bases and J dropped 3 bases, with 29 bases sitting between them. Looked up from germline, CDR1 is SGHVS and CDR2 is FNYEAQ. The CDR3 totals 18 residues. CDR3 sequence reads: CAGKRGKFIVRTNQPQHF. In DNA, the CDR3 is TGTGCCGGTAAAAGAGGAAAGTTTATCGTCAGAACCAATCAGCCCCAGCATTTT.

This clonotype was seen more than once but under ten times. The chain joins TRBV7-9 to TRBJ2-7; 7 positions match TRBD2. This CDR3 region has 13 residues. V shed 8 bases, J shed 1 base, and the junction held 5 bases outside the gene matches. Germline lookup yields CDR1 SEHNR and CDR2 FQNEAQ (reference sequence). The CDR3 region has the DNA TGTGCCAGCCGCCCCGGGGGGTCCTACGAGCAGTACTTC. Translating it yields CASRPGGSYEQYF.

A few counts support this clonotype. The rearrangement joins TRBV29-1 to TRBJ2-5, with TRBD2 as a possible D gene (5 bases). Germline V gives CDR1 SQVTM, CDR2 ANQGSEA. V dropped 6 bases and J dropped 2 bases, with 13 bases sitting between them. This CDR3 has 13 residues. The CDR3 sequence is CSVVRALQETQYF. The DNA for the CDR3 is TGCAGCGTCGTGCGGGCTTTGCAAGAGACCCAGTACTTC.

In this sample, this clonotype turned up a few times. The chain has TRBV4-3 and TRBJ2-7; 9 bases align to TRBD2. There are 16 residues in the CDR3. V was pared by 4 bases and J by 1 base, with 8 bases of the junction left unmatched. CDR1 is LGHNA and CDR2 is YSLEER in the germline V gene. The CDR3 DNA sequence: TGCGCCAGCAGCCGAGAGGTAGCGGGGGTGTCCTACGAGCAGTACTTC. It is translated as CASSREVAGVSYEQYF.

This chain uses TRBV7-6 with TRBJ1-5; D call uncertain. Germline lookup yields CDR1 SGHVS and CDR2 FNYEAQ. Trimming took 0 bases from V and 4 from J, leaving 10 bases between them. The CDR3 is 15 amino acids. The CDR3 sequence: CASSLAGRDNQPQHF. CDR3 DNA: TGTGCCAGCAGCTTAGCGGGCAGAGATAATCAGCCCCAGCATTTT.

There are a few counts of this clonotype. This rearrangement joins TRBV7-9 to TRBJ1-1; TRBD1 aligns across 7 bases. CDR1 SEHNR and CDR2 FQNEAQ come from the germline V gene (reference sequence). CDR3 length: 16 residues. J was trimmed by 7 bases and V by 5 bases; bases with no gene match: 16. The CDR3, as DNA: TGTGCCAGCAGCCCTAAATTCCTAACAGGGGCCCGTGAAGCTTTCTTT. Amino acids: CASSPKFLTGAREAFF.

Comment on this clonotype: A read error may produce the germline difference seen at one junction end. The rearrangement uses TRBV6-2 or TRBV6-3 and TRBJ2-1, with TRBD2 matching over 12 bases. CDR3 length: 18 amino acids. The germline V gene has CDR1 MNHEY and CDR2 SVGEGT. CDR3 region: CDSSYSTSGGIPLNEQFF. The DNA for the CDR3 is TGTGACAGCAGTTACTCTACTAGCGGGGGGATCCCACTTAATGAGCAGTTCTTC.

The chain carries TRBV11-2 and TRBJ2-3, with 8 bases identical to TRBD1. Germline CDR1 and CDR2: SGHAT and FQNNGV. The ends lost 2 bases at V and 3 bases at J; junction bases unmatched: 10. The CDR3 is 17 residues long. The CDR3 DNA sequence: TGTGCCAGCAGCTTACCGCGGACAGGGAAGTGGACAGATACGCAGTATTTT. Its translation: CASSLPRTGKWTDTQYF. Complete variable domain (other parts from reference TRBV11-2 and TRBJ2-3): EAGVAQSPRYKIIEKRQSVAFWCNPISGHATLYWYQQILGQGPKLLIQFQNNGVVDDSQLPKDRFSAERLKGVDSTLKIQPAKLEDSAVYLCASSLPRTGKWTDTQYFGPGTRLTVL.

This clonotype was recorded a few times. The V gene is TRBV7-6, the J gene TRBJ1-5; D gene uncertain. V was cut by 4 bases and J by 3 bases, with 19 bases left in between. CDR1 is SGHVS, CDR2 FNYEAQ, per germline. This CDR3 spans 17 amino acids. The CDR3 is CASSSQDGAQYNQPQHF. CDR3 bases: TGTGCCAGCAGCTCCCAGGACGGCGCCCAATACAATCAGCCCCAGCATTTT.

CDR3 residues: CASSLIQVSSYNEQFF. The CDR3 nucleotides are TGTGCCAGCAGCTTAATACAGGTCAGCTCCTACAATGAGCAGTTCTTC. The chain couples TRBV7-3 to TRBJ2-1; D possibly corresponds to TRBD1 (5 bases). V was cut by 1 base and J by 0 bases, with 10 bases left in between. The CDR3 loop spans 16 amino acids. In germline, CDR1 is SGHTA, CDR2 FQGTGA.

This chain links TRBV7-6 with TRBJ1-1; D not resolved. Per the germline V gene, CDR1 is SGHVS and CDR2 is FNYEAQ. The V end lost 0 bases, the J end lost 1 base, and 18 bases lay between the germline ends. There are 18 residues in the CDR3. This chain's CDR3 is CASSLAKGLDLPNTEAFF. CDR3 DNA: TGTGCCAGCAGCTTAGCGAAAGGTTTGGATTTACCGAACACTGAAGCTTTCTTT. Based on the CDR3 plus reference TRBV7-6 and TRBJ1-1, the full variable domain is GAGVSQSPRYKVTKRGQDVALRCDPISGHVSLYWYRQALGQGPEFLTYFNYEAQQDKSGLPNDRFSAERPEGSISTLTIQRTEQRDSAMYRCASSLAKGLDLPNTEAFFGQGTRLTVV.

The sample holds a few counts of this clonotype. The gene calls are TRBV27 and TRBJ2-1; TRBD2 agrees at 8 bases. The length of the CDR3 is 17 residues. V gave up 3 bases and J gave up 8 bases; unmatched junction bases: 15. Germline CDR1 reads MNHEY; CDR2 reads SMNVEV (reference sequence). This CDR3 reads CASSLRLTRGGSHEQFF. CDR3 bases: TGTGCCAGCAGTTTGCGGCTCACCCGGGGGGGCAGCCATGAGCAGTTCTTC.

V and J are TRBV7-9 and TRBJ2-7; D is unclear. Germline V CDR1 and CDR2: SEHNR, FQNEAQ (reference sequence). The CDR3 is 15 residues long. The V end was cut by 7 bases, the J end by 0 bases, with 16 bases between. The CDR3 region is CASNPLVAYSYEQYF. As DNA, the CDR3 is TGTGCCAGCAACCCCCTGGTGGCATACTCCTACGAGCAGTACTTC.

The chain recombines TRBV7-9 with TRBJ2-3, with a tentative D call TRBD1 (5 bases). This CDR3 has 20 residues. Germline lookup yields CDR1 SEHNR and CDR2 FQNEAQ (reference sequence). The ends were cut back, 2 bases at V and 2 bases at J, with 26 bases in the middle. CDR3 nucleotide sequence: TGTGCCAGCAGCTTAAGAATGGGTCCTGGGGCGAAGTATGACACAGATACGCAGTATTTT. As protein: CASSLRMGPGAKYDTDTQYF.

This clonotype was observed a handful of times. V gene TRBV12-3 or TRBV12-4 combines with J gene TRBJ2-5; D uncertain. Between the trimmed V and J ends, which lost 5 bases and 4 bases, there was a span of 14 bases. The CDR3 spans 14 residues. The CDR3 sequence: CASSPRPGLETQYF. The CDR3 region has the DNA TGTGCCAGCAGTCCTCGGCCAGGTTTAGAGACCCAGTACTTC.

The chain couples TRBV27 to TRBJ2-7; 7 nucleotides align to TRBD1. This CDR3 has 15 amino acids. V lost 0 bases to trimming and J lost 7 bases; unmatched junction nucleotides: 9. Per the germline V gene, CDR1 is MNHEY and CDR2 is SMNVEV (reference sequence). CDR3 loop: CASSLSGRGYVEQYF. The CDR3 nucleotides read TGTGCCAGCAGTTTATCGGGCAGGGGGTACGTGGAGCAGTACTTC.